The clone carrying this TCR beta chain appeared once. This CDR3 comprises 13 residues. V was trimmed by 4 bases and J by 0 bases, leaving 6 bases between them. Germline-derived CDR1 and CDR2 are SGHDN and FVKESK. The data are from a study of T cell changes during pregnancy in multiple sclerosis. Sequencing used immunoSEQ multiplex PCR; TCRdb keeps in-frame clones, though not all of them. The sample has 50,000 to 70,000 clones; 91% are singletons. Sequencing used CD8+ T cells from peripheral blood mononuclear cells, obtained before pregnancy. The rearrangement links TRBV14 to TRBJ1-1; D not certain. The receptor was isolated from a female donor with multiple sclerosis, enrolled in a pregnancy study. Written as DNA, the CDR3 is TGTGCCAGCAGCCTACAGATGAACACTGAAGCTTTCTTT. Its translation: CASSLQMNTEAFF.